These 24 T cell receptor beta chains were sequenced from one sample in a study of cytomegalovirus exposure and HLA in healthy donors. PCR was performed using 60 Vbeta and 13 Jbeta primers. Measured with immunoSEQ multiplex PCR; TCRdb has only the in-frame clones, and not every one. Found here are about 130,000 clones, 70% to 75% of them singletons; the top ten hold less than 4%. The sample taken for sequencing was PBMCs. These receptor sequences come from a man aged 25-45 years in good health and CMV-seronegative.

This chain uses TRBV15 with TRBJ2-7; TRBD1 matches at 7 bases. Germline trimming cut 3 bases from V and 2 bases from J; bases unmatched to any gene: 10. This CDR3 is built from 16 residues. Germline lookup yields CDR1 LNHNV and CDR2 YYDKDF (reference sequence). In DNA form, the CDR3 reads TGTGCCACCAGCAGGGCGCCCCAGGGGGTACCCTACGAGCAGTACTTC. Its translation: CATSRAPQGVPYEQYF.

The chain links TRBV6-5 to TRBJ2-7; maybe TRBD1 (7 bases). Germline V gene data show CDR1 as MNHEY and CDR2 as SVGAGI. Trimming removed 2 bases at V and 4 bases at J, with 12 bases between. The CDR3 sequence is 14 residues long. CDR3 amino acids: CASSYTGEVYEQYF. CDR3 sequence (DNA): TGTGCCAGCAGTTACACAGGGGAGGTGTACGAGCAGTACTTC.

The genes are TRBV5-6 and TRBJ1-2, with D perhaps TRBD1 (5 bases). The length of the CDR3 is 12 residues. The V and J ends lost 0 bases and 8 bases respectively, with 8 bases between them. The germline CDR1 and CDR2 sequences are SGHDT and YYEEEE. DNA of the CDR3: TGTGCCAGCAGCTTGGTCGGGGGAGGCTACACCTTC. This sequence encodes CASSLVGGGYTF.

The rearrangement joins TRBV10-3 to TRBJ1-4; tentatively, D is TRBD1 (6 bases). The CDR3 loop spans 13 amino acids. The ends were cut back, 2 bases at V and 8 bases at J, with 9 bases in the middle. Germline assignment: CDR1 ENHRY and CDR2 SYGVKD. DNA of the CDR3: TGTGCCATCAGTGAGGTGCAGGGGGAAAAACTGTTTTTT. This gives the protein CAISEVQGEKLFF.

The chain recombines TRBV7-9 with TRBJ1-1; no reliable D call. The CDR3 spans 14 residues. The ends were cut back, 3 bases at V and 4 bases at J, with 12 bases in the middle. In germline, CDR1 is SEHNR, CDR2 FQNEAQ (reference sequence). The CDR3 sequence is CASSFQAGVTEAFF. In DNA, the CDR3 is TGTGCCAGCAGCTTCCAAGCCGGGGTCACTGAAGCTTTCTTT.

This CDR3 reads CASSRQGFDEQYF. CDR3 DNA sequence: TGTGCCAGCTCACGGCAGGGGTTCGACGAGCAGTACTTC. V is TRBV18 and J is TRBJ2-7, with a weak D call TRBD1 (6 bases). The V and J ends lost 4 bases and 5 bases respectively, with 12 bases between them. Germline V gives CDR1 KGHSH, CDR2 LQKENI. This CDR3 has 13 residues.

This clone was recorded only once. The V gene is TRBV28, the J gene TRBJ2-7; possibly TRBD2 for D (6 bases). Trimming took 6 bases from V and 3 from J, leaving 21 bases between them. Germline V CDR1 and CDR2: MDHEN, SYDVKM. The CDR3 has 16 amino acids. CDR3 residues: CASSPTGRGRDYEQYF. The CDR3 coding sequence is TGTGCCAGCAGCCCGACGGGGCGGGGAAGAGACTACGAGCAGTACTTC.

The chain has TRBV30 and TRBJ2-2, with a tentative D call TRBD2 (5 bases). The V end was cut by 3 bases, the J end by 3 bases, with 14 bases between. CDR3 size: 15 residues. The germline V gene has CDR1 GTSNPN and CDR2 SVGIG (reference sequence). The CDR3 sequence is CAWSLISDHTGELFF. The CDR3, as DNA: TGTGCCTGGAGCTTGATTAGCGACCACACCGGGGAGCTGTTTTTT.

The CDR3 here is CASRLARELFF. In DNA, the CDR3 is TGTGCCAGCAGGCTAGCCAGGGAGCTGTTTTTT. V and J are TRBV6-5 and TRBJ2-2, with a possible D match to TRBD2 (5 bases). CDR3 length equals 11 residues. Per germline, CDR1 MNHEY and CDR2 SVGAGI. The V end lost 6 bases, the J end lost 9 bases, and 8 bases lay between the germline ends.

Of note for this clone: At one of its ends the junction is not consistent with the germline gene, which may arise from a read error. This chain connects TRBV7-9 to TRBJ2-7, with TRBD2 as a possible D gene (6 bases). Germline CDR1 is SEHNR and CDR2 is FQNEAQ (reference sequence). The CDR3 spans 16 residues. The CDR3 DNA reads as TGTTCCAGCAGCCCCAGCACTAGCAGACACCTCTACGAGCAGTACTTC. Its protein is CSSSPSTSRHLYEQYF.

This chain joins TRBV5-1 and TRBJ2-1; 9 positions agree with TRBD2. This CDR3 has 18 amino acids. CDR1 SGHRS and CDR2 YFSETQ come from the germline V gene. V lost 2 bases and J lost 0; bases outside the gene matches: 9. Written as DNA, the CDR3 is TGCGCCAGCAGCTTCCGCGGGCGGGAGGGCAGCTCCTACAATGAGCAGTTCTTC. Amino acid sequence: CASSFRGREGSSYNEQFF.

This chain connects TRBV29-1 to TRBJ2-1; 7 bases are shared with TRBD1. The CDR3 has 16 amino acids. Trimming took 7 bases from V and 0 from J; bases not matched to a gene: 12. Germline V CDR1 and CDR2: SQVTM, ANQGSEA. The CDR3 sequence: CSGYGQASFSYNEQFF. DNA for the CDR3: TGCAGCGGCTATGGACAGGCCTCTTTCTCCTACAATGAGCAGTTCTTC.

The chain employs TRBV7-2 and TRBJ2-3; D remains ambiguous. CDR1 SGHTA and CDR2 FQGNSA come from the germline V gene. V was cut by 8 bases and J by 4 bases, with 7 bases left in between. This CDR3 has 11 amino acids. The chain's CDR3 is CASGSADTQYF. The CDR3 coding sequence is TGTGCCAGCGGCAGCGCAGATACGCAGTATTTT. The full variable domain, its missing parts supplied by reference TRBV7-2 and TRBJ2-3, is GAGVSQSPSNKVTEKGKDVELRCDPISGHTALYWYRQSLGQGLEFLIYFQGNSAPDKSGLPSDRFSAERTGGSVSTLTIQRTQQEDSAVYLCASGSADTQYFGPGTRLTVL.

This chain's CDR3 is CASSLTGMREQYF. The CDR3 nucleotides read TGCGCCAGCAGTTTGACAGGGATGCGGGAGCAGTACTTC. This chain joins TRBV5-1 and TRBJ2-7; 7 bases are shared with TRBD1. Germline CDR1 and CDR2: SGHRS and YFSETQ. The CDR3 sequence is 13 residues long. The trim removed 5 bases at V and 7 bases at J, leaving 9 bases unmatched. Together with reference TRBV5-1 and TRBJ2-7, the CDR3 gives the full variable domain: KAGVTQTPRYLIKTRGQQVTLSCSPISGHRSVSWYQQTPGQGLQFLFEYFSETQRNKGNFPGRFSGRQFSNSRSEMNVSTLELGDSALYLCASSLTGMREQYFGPGTRLTVT.

The chain combines TRBV7-9 with TRBJ1-6; 10 bases fit TRBD1. Germline V gene sequence: CDR1 SEHNR, CDR2 FQNEAQ (reference sequence). The CDR3 loop spans 16 amino acids. Losses at the gene ends were 3 bases for V and 9 bases for J; bases not matched to a gene: 8. The CDR3 DNA follows: TGTGCCAGCAGCTTGGGGGGACAGGGGATCGTTTCACCCCTCCACTTT. It encodes CASSLGGQGIVSPLHF.

This rearrangement joins TRBV7-3 to TRBJ1-6, with 9 bases that match TRBD1. The trim removed 1 base at V and 0 bases at J, leaving 13 bases unmatched. The CDR3 is 21 amino acids. Germline values: CDR1 SGHTA, CDR2 FQGTGA. The CDR3 region is CASSLRLQGAKYRSYNSPLHF. CDR3 nucleotides: TGTGCCAGCAGCTTAAGACTACAGGGGGCGAAGTATCGCTCCTATAATTCACCCCTCCACTTT.

Regarding this clone: Germline and junction disagree at one end, which may indicate a read error. The CDR3 DNA follows: TGTGCCAGCAGTGCTAGCGGGATAAGCACAGATGCGCAGTATTTT. This gives the protein CASSASGISTDAQYF. The chain is built from TRBV27 and TRBJ2-3; 9 bases map to TRBD2. Germline V gene lookup returns CDR1 MNHEY and CDR2 SMNVEV (reference sequence). The length of the CDR3 is 15 residues.

This clone has a handful of counts. V and J are TRBV4-2 and TRBJ2-2; D might be TRBD2 (7 bases). V was clipped by 4 bases and J by 4 bases, with 16 bases between them. Per the germline V gene, CDR1 is LGHNA and CDR2 is YNFKEQ. The CDR3 length is 16 residues. The CDR3, as DNA: TGTGCCAGCAGCCCCTTTAGGGGAGGGGGCACCGGGGAGCTGTTTTTT. This translates into CASSPFRGGGTGELFF.

The genes are TRBV30 and TRBJ1-5, with 7 bases lining up with TRBD1. The CDR3 sequence is 14 residues long. Germline trimming cut 8 bases from V and 6 bases from J; bases unmatched to any gene: 13. CDR1 and CDR2 (germline): GTSNPN, SVGIG (reference sequence). CDR3 amino acids: CAASDRSGGQPQHF. The CDR3 coding sequence is TGTGCCGCTTCGGACAGGTCAGGAGGTCAGCCCCAGCATTTT.

This clone has only a few counts. The chain has TRBV5-6 and TRBJ2-7; 7 bases agree with TRBD2. V gave up 2 bases and J gave up 4 bases; unmatched junction bases: 6. The CDR3 has 14 amino acids. Germline CDR1 SGHDT, CDR2 YYEEEE. In nucleotides, the CDR3 is TGTGCCAGCAGCTTTTATGCGGGAGAATACGAGCAGTACTTC. Amino acids: CASSFYAGEYEQYF.

The chain joins TRBV11-2 to TRBJ1-1; no clear D. The CDR3 loop spans 17 amino acids. CDR1 SGHAT and CDR2 FQNNGV come from the germline V gene. V lost 5 bases and J lost 5, with 24 bases in between. The CDR3 DNA follows: TGTGCCAGCAGCACGGTAAGGAAAGCCACCCCGGGAACTGAAGCTTTCTTT. Amino acid sequence: CASSTVRKATPGTEAFF.

The chain joins TRBV5-1 to TRBJ1-4, with D uncertain. CDR1 and CDR2 (germline): SGHRS, YFSETQ. This CDR3 spans 13 amino acids. V shed 4 bases and J shed 8 bases, with 12 bases lying between them. DNA for the CDR3: TGCGCCAGCAGCCCTGGCCTGGGCGAAAAACTGTTTTTT. Protein: CASSPGLGEKLFF.

The gene calls are TRBV6-5 and TRBJ2-7; a weak D match, TRBD1 (5 bases). Trimming took off 2 bases at V and 5 bases at J, with 16 bases between the two ends. Germline assignment: CDR1 MNHEY and CDR2 SVGAGI. The CDR3 has 15 amino acids. The CDR3 bases are TGTGCCAGCAGTTACCGGACATCTAGTGTCCACGAGCAGTACTTC. Translated: CASSYRTSSVHEQYF.

This clone was detected once. The chain couples TRBV30 to TRBJ2-7; possible D gene TRBD1, 6 bases. Trimming cost V 4 bases and J 2 bases, with 12 bases left between them. The germline V gene encodes CDR1 GTSNPN and CDR2 SVGIG (reference sequence). This CDR3 comprises 13 residues. CDR3 DNA sequence: TGTGCCTGGAAAATACAGGGTACCTACGAGCAGTACTTC. Encoded protein: CAWKIQGTYEQYF.